What follows are 5 T cell receptor beta chains derived from one specimen sequenced in a study of a mutant IDH1 vaccine in newly diagnosed glioma. Described time point: baseline, week 1 (first vaccination visit). Specified treatment: pre-vaccination baseline after standard-of-care therapy. TCRdb's table, derived via immunoSEQ multiplex PCR, lists solely in-frame clones and lacks some. The sample includes tens of thousands of clones, roughly nine tenths of them seen just once. The source was PBMCs, collected from a glioma patient treated with radiotherapy, temozolomide or both. The receptors were gathered from a man aged 30 to 45 with glioma.

The chain uses TRBV18 and TRBJ2-7; D not resolved. Trimming left V 3 bases short and J 0 bases short, with 6 bases between. Germline values: CDR1 KGHSH, CDR2 LQKENI. The CDR3 extends over 13 amino acids. Here the CDR3 reads CASSPAVSYEQYF. The CDR3 bases are TGTGCCAGCTCACCGGCAGTCTCCTACGAGCAGTACTTC.

V is TRBV6-1 and J is TRBJ1-1; D uncertain. CDR1 MNHNS and CDR2 SASEGT come from the germline V gene. V was clipped by 6 bases and J by 0 bases, with 8 bases between them. The CDR3 spans 13 residues. The CDR3 spells CASSVGMNTEAFF. The CDR3 DNA is TGTGCCAGCAGCGTAGGGATGAACACTGAAGCTTTCTTT.

The chain employs TRBV7-2 and TRBJ2-3; the D is unclear. Germline CDR1 reads SGHTA; CDR2 reads FQGNSA. This CDR3 region has 14 residues. Trimming removed 5 bases from V and 4 bases from J, with 13 bases in between. DNA of the CDR3: TGTGCCAGCAGCGAGCCATCCAGGCCAGATACGCAGTATTTT. Protein sequence: CASSEPSRPDTQYF. Complete variable domain (other parts from reference TRBV7-2 and TRBJ2-3): GAGVSQSPSNKVTEKGKDVELRCDPISGHTALYWYRQSLGQGLEFLIYFQGNSAPDKSGLPSDRFSAERTGGSVSTLTIQRTQQEDSAVYLCASSEPSRPDTQYFGPGTRLTVL.

The chain is built from TRBV7-9 and TRBJ1-5; 7 positions agree with TRBD1. The V segment lost 1 base and the J segment 6 bases; nucleotides outside the gene matches: 9. Germline-derived CDR1 and CDR2 are SEHNR and FQNEAQ (reference sequence). The CDR3 covers 16 residues. The CDR3 reads CASSLVDREVSQPQHF. The CDR3 DNA reads TGTGCCAGCAGCTTAGTCGACAGGGAGGTGAGTCAGCCCCAGCATTTT. Full variable domain (outside the CDR3, taken from reference TRBV7-9 and TRBJ1-5): DTGVSQNPRHKITKRGQNVTFRCDPISEHNRLYWYRQTLGQGPEFLTYFQNEAQLEKSRLLSDRFSAERPKGSFSTLEIQRTEQGDSAMYLCASSLVDREVSQPQHFGDGTRLSIL.

J is TRBJ2-2 and V is TRBV11-1; 13 nucleotides match TRBD2. CDR1 is SGHAT, CDR2 FQDESV, per germline (reference sequence). CDR3 length: 15 residues. Losses at the gene ends were 5 bases for V and 6 bases for J; bases not matched to a gene: 3. The CDR3 is CASSLLAGGPGELFF. For the CDR3, the DNA is TGTGCCAGCAGCCTACTAGCGGGAGGGCCCGGGGAGCTGTTTTTT.